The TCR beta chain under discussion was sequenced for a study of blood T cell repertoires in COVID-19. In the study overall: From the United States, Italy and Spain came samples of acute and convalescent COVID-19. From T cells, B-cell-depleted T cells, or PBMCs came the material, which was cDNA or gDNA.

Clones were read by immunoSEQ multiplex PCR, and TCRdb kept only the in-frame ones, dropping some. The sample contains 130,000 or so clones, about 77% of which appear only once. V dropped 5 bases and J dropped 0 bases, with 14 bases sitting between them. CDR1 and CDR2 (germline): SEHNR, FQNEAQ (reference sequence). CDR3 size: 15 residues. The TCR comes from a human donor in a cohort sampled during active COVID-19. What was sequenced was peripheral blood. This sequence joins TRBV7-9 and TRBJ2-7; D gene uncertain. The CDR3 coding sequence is TGTGCCAGCAGCGTCGCTGGCGGTCGCTCCTACGAGCAGTACTTC. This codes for CASSVAGGRSYEQYF.